The T cell receptor (beta chain) described here comes from a study of cytomegalovirus exposure and HLA in healthy donors. PCR employed 60 Vbeta and 13 Jbeta primers. Here immunoSEQ multiplex PCR was the method, and the copy in TCRdb shows in-frame clones only, minus some. The table shows 150,000 to 200,000 clones, with 65% to 85% occurring only once. CDR1 is MNHNY, CDR2 SVGAGI, per germline (reference sequence). The CDR3 has 14 amino acids. J lost 2 bases, V lost 4 bases, and 5 bases had no gene match. This TCR was sampled from a woman aged 18-30 years in good health and CMV-seronegative. The rearrangement links TRBV6-6 to TRBJ2-7, with 7 bases that match TRBD1. The sample was PBMCs. CDR3 region: CASSSLQGAYEQYF. CDR3 DNA sequence: TGTGCCAGCAGTTCCCTTCAGGGGGCCTACGAGCAGTACTTC.